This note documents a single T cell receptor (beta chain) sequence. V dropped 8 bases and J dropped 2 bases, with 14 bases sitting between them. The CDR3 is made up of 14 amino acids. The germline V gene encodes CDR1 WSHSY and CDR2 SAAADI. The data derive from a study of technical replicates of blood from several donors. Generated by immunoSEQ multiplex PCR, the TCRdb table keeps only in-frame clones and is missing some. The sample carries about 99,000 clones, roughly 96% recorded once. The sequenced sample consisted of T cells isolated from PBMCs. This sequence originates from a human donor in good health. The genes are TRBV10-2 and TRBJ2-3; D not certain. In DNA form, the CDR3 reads TGCGCCAGCTCAGGCAGGTTCTACACAGATACGCAGTATTTT. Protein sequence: CASSGRFYTDTQYF.